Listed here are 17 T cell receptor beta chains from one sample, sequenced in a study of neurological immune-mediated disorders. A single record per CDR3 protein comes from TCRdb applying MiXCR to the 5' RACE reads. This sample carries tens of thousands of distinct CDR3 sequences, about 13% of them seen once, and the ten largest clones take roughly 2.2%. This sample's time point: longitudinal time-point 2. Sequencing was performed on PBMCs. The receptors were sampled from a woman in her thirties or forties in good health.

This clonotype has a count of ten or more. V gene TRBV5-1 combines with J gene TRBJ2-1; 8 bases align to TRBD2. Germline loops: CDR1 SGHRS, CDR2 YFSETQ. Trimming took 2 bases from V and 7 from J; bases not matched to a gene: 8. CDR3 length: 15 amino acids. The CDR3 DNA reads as TGCGCCAGCAGCTTAACAGCGGGAGTTCCGAATGAGCAGTTCTTC. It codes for CASSLTAGVPNEQFF.

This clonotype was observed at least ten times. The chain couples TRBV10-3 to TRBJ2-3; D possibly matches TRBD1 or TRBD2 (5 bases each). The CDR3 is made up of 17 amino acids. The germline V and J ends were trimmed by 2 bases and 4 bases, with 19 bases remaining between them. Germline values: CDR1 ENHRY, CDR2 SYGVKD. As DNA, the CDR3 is TGTGCCATCAGTGAGCCCCGGGACGCGGTGGTCCCAGATACGCAGTATTTT. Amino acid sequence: CAISEPRDAVVPDTQYF.

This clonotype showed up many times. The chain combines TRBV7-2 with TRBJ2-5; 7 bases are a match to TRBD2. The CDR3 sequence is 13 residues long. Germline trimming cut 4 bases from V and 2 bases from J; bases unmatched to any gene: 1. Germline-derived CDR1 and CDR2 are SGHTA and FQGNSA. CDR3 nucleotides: TGTGCCAGCAGCTCGGGACTACAAGAGACCCAGTACTTC. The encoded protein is CASSSGLQETQYF.

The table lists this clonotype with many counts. CDR3 in amino acids: CSASGTSGREETQYF. The DNA for the CDR3 is TGCAGTGCTAGCGGGACTAGCGGGAGAGAAGAGACCCAGTACTTC. The rearrangement uses TRBV20-1 and TRBJ2-5; 14 bases line up with TRBD2. Germline V lookup: CDR1 DFQATT, CDR2 SNEGSKA (reference sequence). Losses at the gene ends were 3 bases for V and 3 bases for J; bases not matched to a gene: 3. There are 15 residues in the CDR3.

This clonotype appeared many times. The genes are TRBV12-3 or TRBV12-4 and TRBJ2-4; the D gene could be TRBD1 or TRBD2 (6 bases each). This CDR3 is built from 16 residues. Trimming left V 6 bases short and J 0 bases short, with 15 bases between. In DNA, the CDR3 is TGTGCCAGCAGCCTAGACCCGGGGGCAGCCAAAAACATTCAGTACTTC. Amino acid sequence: CASSLDPGAAKNIQYF.

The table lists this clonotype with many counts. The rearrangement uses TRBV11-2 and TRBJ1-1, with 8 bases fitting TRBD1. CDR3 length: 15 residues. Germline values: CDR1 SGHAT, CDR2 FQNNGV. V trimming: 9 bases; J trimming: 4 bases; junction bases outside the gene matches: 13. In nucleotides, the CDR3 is TGTGCCAGTTCAAGTTATACAGGGGGTGCCACTGAAGCTTTCTTT. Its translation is CASSSYTGGATEAFF.

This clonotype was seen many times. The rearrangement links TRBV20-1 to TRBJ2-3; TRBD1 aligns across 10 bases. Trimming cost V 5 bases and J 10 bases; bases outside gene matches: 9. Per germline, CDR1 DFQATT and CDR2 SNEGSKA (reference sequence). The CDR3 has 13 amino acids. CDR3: CSAPGQGVRAQYF. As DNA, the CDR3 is TGCAGTGCTCCTGGACAGGGGGTGAGGGCGCAGTATTTT.

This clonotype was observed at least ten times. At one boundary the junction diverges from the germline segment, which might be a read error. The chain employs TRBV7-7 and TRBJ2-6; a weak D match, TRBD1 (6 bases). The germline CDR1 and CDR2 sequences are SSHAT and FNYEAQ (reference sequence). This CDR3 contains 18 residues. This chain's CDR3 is CASSLGSRGPSGANVLTF. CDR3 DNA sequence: TGTGCTAGCAGCTTAGGTTCCAGGGGACCCTCTGGGGCCAACGTCCTGACTTTC.

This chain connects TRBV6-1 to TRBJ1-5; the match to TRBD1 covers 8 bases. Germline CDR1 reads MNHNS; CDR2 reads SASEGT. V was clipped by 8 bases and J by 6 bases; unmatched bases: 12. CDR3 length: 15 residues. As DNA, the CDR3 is TGTGCCAGCCAATTTACGACAGGGGTGGGTCAGCCCCAGCATTTT. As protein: CASQFTTGVGQPQHF.

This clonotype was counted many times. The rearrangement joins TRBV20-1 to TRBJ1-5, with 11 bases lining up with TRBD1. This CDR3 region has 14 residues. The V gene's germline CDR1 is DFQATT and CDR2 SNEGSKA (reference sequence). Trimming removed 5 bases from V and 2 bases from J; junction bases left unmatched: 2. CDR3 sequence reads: CSARTGGRNQPQHF. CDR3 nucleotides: TGCAGTGCTCGGACAGGGGGCCGCAATCAGCCCCAGCATTTT.

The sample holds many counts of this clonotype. For the CDR3, the DNA is TGTGCCAGCAGGGAGGGCAGGGATGTAAGCGAGCAGTACTTC. Translated: CASREGRDVSEQYF. V and J are TRBV12-3 or TRBV12-4 and TRBJ2-7, with D perhaps TRBD2 (6 bases). Trimming took 6 bases from V and 6 from J, leaving 18 bases between them. The CDR3 runs 14 residues.

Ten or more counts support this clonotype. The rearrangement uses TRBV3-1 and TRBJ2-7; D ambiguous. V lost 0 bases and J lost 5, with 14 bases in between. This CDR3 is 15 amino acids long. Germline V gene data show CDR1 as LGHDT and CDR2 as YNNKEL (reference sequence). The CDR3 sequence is CASSQEYAPAHEQYF. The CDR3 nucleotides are TGTGCCAGCAGCCAAGAATACGCGCCTGCCCACGAGCAGTACTTC.

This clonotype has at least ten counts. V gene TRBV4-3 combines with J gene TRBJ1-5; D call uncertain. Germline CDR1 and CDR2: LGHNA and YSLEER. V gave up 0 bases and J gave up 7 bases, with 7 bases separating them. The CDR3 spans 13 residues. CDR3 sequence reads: CASSQETWQPQHF. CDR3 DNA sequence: TGCGCCAGCAGCCAAGAGACTTGGCAGCCCCAGCATTTT.

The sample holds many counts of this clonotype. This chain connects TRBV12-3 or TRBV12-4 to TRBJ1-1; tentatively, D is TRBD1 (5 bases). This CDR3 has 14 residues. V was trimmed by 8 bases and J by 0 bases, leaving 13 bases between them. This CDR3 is CASQRGAVNTEAFF. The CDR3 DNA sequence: TGTGCCAGCCAGCGGGGCGCGGTGAACACTGAAGCTTTCTTT.

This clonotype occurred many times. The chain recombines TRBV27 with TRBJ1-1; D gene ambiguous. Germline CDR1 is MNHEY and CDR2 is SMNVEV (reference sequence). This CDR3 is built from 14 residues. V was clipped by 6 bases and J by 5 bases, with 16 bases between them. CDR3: CASRSRGVGTEAFF. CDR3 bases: TGTGCCAGCAGAAGCCGGGGAGTGGGGACTGAAGCTTTCTTT.

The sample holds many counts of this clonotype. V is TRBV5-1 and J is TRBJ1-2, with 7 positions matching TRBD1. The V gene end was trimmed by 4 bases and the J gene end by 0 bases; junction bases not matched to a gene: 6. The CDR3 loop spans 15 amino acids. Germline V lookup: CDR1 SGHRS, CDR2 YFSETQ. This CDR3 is CASSLRDRANYGYTF. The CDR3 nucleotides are TGCGCCAGCAGCCTCCGGGACAGAGCTAACTATGGCTACACCTTC.

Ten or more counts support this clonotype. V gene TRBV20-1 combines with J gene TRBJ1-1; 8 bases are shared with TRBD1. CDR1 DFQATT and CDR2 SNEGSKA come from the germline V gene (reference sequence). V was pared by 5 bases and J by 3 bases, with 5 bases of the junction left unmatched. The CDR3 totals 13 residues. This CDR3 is CSAEDRDDTEAFF. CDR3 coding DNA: TGCAGTGCTGAGGACAGGGATGACACTGAAGCTTTCTTT.